This T cell receptor beta chain was identified in a study of OX40 agonist ivuxolimab in advanced cancers. Turning to the study itself: Patients in the trial were receiving intravenous ivuxolimab every 2 weeks, at doses of 0.01 to 10 mg/kg.

Drawing of blood for sampling happened at baseline, at cycle 4 day 1, and at cycle 7 day 1. The V and J ends lost 3 bases and 5 bases, in that order; junction bases with no gene match: 4. CDR1 is SGHRS and CDR2 is YFSETQ in the germline V gene. The CDR3 contains 14 residues. The method was immunoSEQ multiplex PCR; TCRdb's version includes in-frame clones alone and lacks a portion of them. The sample yields roughly 61,000 clones, approximately 90% seen once. The sample in question was CD4+ or CD8+ T cells sorted from blood, obtained in a trial of the OX40 agonist ivuxolimab. The receptor's source is an adult with an advanced solid tumor such as melanoma, head and neck, liver or kidney cancer. V usage is TRBV5-1 and J usage is TRBJ2-5; 10 bases map to TRBD1. The CDR3 DNA sequence: TGCGCCAGCAGCTCGGGACAGGGGTTTGAGACCCAGTACTTC. Its translation is CASSSGQGFETQYF.